One and the same sample provided the 2 T cell receptor beta chains below, sequenced in a study of T cell responses to AZD1222 COVID-19 vaccine. The table came from immunoSEQ multiplex PCR; TCRdb's copy has only in-frame clones and leaves some out. This table holds around 190,000 clones, 85% to 95% found once. Sequencing used peripheral blood, obtained 28 days after the second AZD1222 dose. Receptor source: an adult who received the AZD1222 COVID-19 vaccine.

The chain couples TRBV6-4 to TRBJ2-2; no definite D call. CDR3 size: 14 residues. V was shortened by 4 bases and J by 6 bases, with 12 bases between the two germline ends. Germline CDR1 reads MRHNA; CDR2 reads SNTAGT. CDR3 bases: TGTGCCAGCAGTGTTGGAGTATTTTCCGGGGAGCTGTTTTTT. This sequence encodes CASSVGVFSGELFF.

The chain uses TRBV19 and TRBJ2-3; TRBD2 might be the D (5 bases). Between the trimmed V and J ends, which lost 6 bases and 2 bases, there was a span of 12 bases. CDR1 LNHDA and CDR2 SQIVND come from the germline V gene (reference sequence). The CDR3 runs 14 residues. Here the CDR3 DNA reads TGTGCCAGTAGGCTCGGACTGACCACAGATACGCAGTATTTT. Amino acids: CASRLGLTTDTQYF.